This entry describes one TCR beta chain. Antigen specificity is unknown. This sample stems from a study of graft-versus-host responses after intestinal transplantation. Study-level information: Anti-thymocyte globulin was used for induction in all recipients, who then took tacrolimus and steroids for about three years.

TCRdb's copy holds only in-frame clones and misses some; the assay was immunoSEQ multiplex PCR. The table records 95,000 to 150,000 clones, roughly 95% of them present only once. Overall study results and limits: Early post-transplant falls in HvG clones accompanied the peak levels of circulating GvH clones. In recipient marrow, GvH clones were found, and some appeared first in ileum or blood.

Germline V gene data show CDR1 as SGHAT and CDR2 as FQNNGV. This CDR3 spans 15 amino acids. Trimming stripped 4 bases from V and 8 bases from J, with 20 bases between. This sample comprised unstimulated CD8+ T cells sorted from spleen or lymph node cells, obtained before intestinal transplant. The clonotype originates from a human donor who received an intestinal transplant. The chain employs TRBV11-2 and TRBJ1-2; tentative D call: TRBD1 (5 bases). CDR3 nucleotides: TGTGCCAGCAGCTCCGGGACGTATAACGACGCAGGCTACACCTTC. It translates to CASSSGTYNDAGYTF. The full variable domain, in which reference TRBV11-2 and TRBJ1-2 provide the parts outside the CDR3, is EAGVAQSPRYKIIEKRQSVAFWCNPISGHATLYWYQQILGQGPKLLIQFQNNGVVDDSQLPKDRFSAERLKGVDSTLKIQPAKLEDSAVYLCASSSGTYNDAGYTFGSGTRLTVV.